A single sample is the source of the 16 T cell receptor beta chains below, sequenced in a study of OX40 agonist ivuxolimab in advanced cancers. The repertoire was sequenced with immunoSEQ multiplex PCR; TCRdb's copy has only in-frame clones and lacks some. The sample includes about 54,000 clones, 90% to 95% of them seen just once. The sequenced sample was CD4+ or CD8+ T cells sorted from blood, obtained in a trial of the OX40 agonist ivuxolimab. The receptor set was obtained from an adult with an advanced solid tumor such as melanoma, head and neck, liver or kidney cancer.

V is TRBV2 and J is TRBJ2-7, with D possibly TRBD1 on 6 matching bases. The germline gives CDR1 SNHLY, CDR2 FYNNEI. The CDR3 consists of 13 residues. V was clipped by 2 bases and J by 7 bases, with 12 bases between them. In DNA form, the CDR3 reads TGTGCCAGCAGTGAACGGCAGAGGGGGGAGCAGTACTTC. Its protein product is CASSERQRGEQYF.

This chain links TRBV2 with TRBJ1-4, with a tentative D call TRBD1 (6 bases). The CDR3 covers 14 residues. Germline loops: CDR1 SNHLY, CDR2 FYNNEI. Trimming left V 8 bases short and J 8 bases short, with 18 bases between. CDR3 sequence: CASQEGTRREKLFF. DNA of the CDR3: TGTGCCAGCCAAGAGGGGACAAGAAGGGAAAAACTGTTTTTT. Supplemented by reference TRBV2 and TRBJ1-4, the full variable domain reads EPEVTQTPSHQVTQMGQEVILRCVPISNHLYFYWYRQILGQKVEFLVSFYNNEISEKSEIFDDQFSVERPDGSNFTLKIRSTKLEDSAMYFCASQEGTRREKLFFGSGTQLSVL.

CDR3 nucleotide sequence: TGTGCCAGCAGCTTACACAGGGCAAACACTGAAGCTTTCTTT. It translates to CASSLHRANTEAFF. V usage is TRBV7-2 and J usage is TRBJ1-1; perhaps TRBD1 as D (6 bases). The CDR3 loop spans 14 amino acids. The ends were cut back, 2 bases at V and 2 bases at J, with 9 bases in the middle. Germline lookup yields CDR1 SGHTA and CDR2 FQGNSA.

J is TRBJ2-5 and V is TRBV11-2; D unclear. The DNA end favors TRBJ2-7, so the J call may be wrong. CDR3 length: 16 amino acids. Germline V gene lookup returns CDR1 SGHAT and CDR2 FQNNGV. This CDR3 is CASSSLEKRLAYEQYF. CDR3 DNA sequence: TGTGCCAGCAGCTCGCTCGAAAAGCGCCTGGCCTACGAGCAGTACTTC.

This chain joins TRBV6-4 and TRBJ1-6; D uncertain. The CDR3 runs 14 residues. The germline V gene encodes CDR1 MRHNA and CDR2 SNTAGT. The V and J ends lost 3 bases and 3 bases respectively, with 6 bases between them. In DNA, the CDR3 is TGTGCCAGCAGTGAATGGGTCTATAATTCACCCCTCCACTTT. This codes for CASSEWVYNSPLHF.

The V call is TRBV2, the J call TRBJ2-1; 12 nucleotides agree with TRBD2. The trim removed 11 bases at V and 9 bases at J, leaving 14 bases unmatched. Germline V gene lookup returns CDR1 SNHLY and CDR2 FYNNEI. The CDR3 has 15 residues. This chain's CDR3 is CACEGLAGLRGEQFF. Written as DNA, the CDR3 is TGTGCCTGTGAGGGACTAGCGGGTCTAAGGGGTGAGCAGTTCTTC.

In its sample, this clone was seen a few times. The CDR3 region is CASSWGQGIVTEAFF. CDR3 DNA: TGTGCCAGCAGCTGGGGCCAGGGGATCGTCACTGAAGCTTTCTTT. The V and J genes are TRBV7-9 and TRBJ1-1, with a tentative D call TRBD1 (6 bases). Trimming pared 4 bases from V and 4 bases from J, leaving 16 bases between. Germline CDR1 SEHNR, CDR2 FQNEAQ (reference sequence). The CDR3 extends over 15 amino acids.

V and J are TRBV9 and TRBJ2-3, with TRBD2 identical over 13 bases. Germline loops: CDR1 SGDLS, CDR2 YYNGEE. V lost 0 bases to trimming and J lost 6 bases; unmatched junction nucleotides: 4. This CDR3 has 16 amino acids. The CDR3 bases are TGTGCCAGCAGCGTAGGGACTAGCGGGAGTGGGGATACGCAGTATTTT. Translating it yields CASSVGTSGSGDTQYF.

Note on this clone: The same CDR3 is also encoded by other DNA sequences in this sample. The CDR3 nucleotides are TGTGCCAGCAGCTTAGGAGGGACCTACGAGCAGTACTTC. This encodes CASSLGGTYEQYF. The chain recombines TRBV7-9 with TRBJ2-7; D is perhaps TRBD2 (5 bases). Germline V gene data show CDR1 as SEHNR and CDR2 as FQNEAQ (reference sequence). The CDR3 contains 13 residues. V was clipped by 1 base and J by 2 bases, with 6 bases between them. Based on the CDR3 plus reference TRBV7-9 and TRBJ2-7, the full variable domain is DTGVSQNPRHKITKRGQNVTFRCDPISEHNRLYWYRQTLGQGPEFLTYFQNEAQLEKSRLLSDRFSAERPKGSFSTLEIQRTEQGDSAMYLCASSLGGTYEQYFGPGTRLTVT.

The chain recombines TRBV28 with TRBJ2-3; 8 bases agree with TRBD2. CDR1 and CDR2 (germline): MDHEN, SYDVKM. The CDR3 has 16 amino acids. The trim removed 6 bases at V and 1 base at J, leaving 9 bases unmatched. CDR3 in DNA: TGTGCCAGCAGCTCCCCCGCAGCGGGGGGCACAGATACGCAGTATTTT. This gives the protein CASSSPAAGGTDTQYF.

This clone was seen a few times. V usage is TRBV5-5 and J usage is TRBJ2-7; unclear D gene. The CDR3 totals 12 residues. Germline values: CDR1 SGHKS, CDR2 YYEKEE (reference sequence). Trimming pared 6 bases from V and 2 bases from J, leaving 9 bases between. CDR3 sequence reads: CASTNGPYEQYF. The CDR3 coding sequence is TGTGCCAGCACAAACGGCCCCTACGAGCAGTACTTC.

The chain couples TRBV19 to TRBJ2-3, with D maybe TRBD1 (6 bases). The CDR3 consists of 13 residues. V lost 6 bases and J lost 2, with 9 bases in between. Germline CDR1 LNHDA, CDR2 SQIVND (reference sequence). The CDR3 DNA reads TGTGCCAGTAGACAGGGCCTCACAGATACGCAGTATTTT. It translates to CASRQGLTDTQYF.

This chain joins TRBV4-2 and TRBJ2-3; D may be TRBD2 (6 bases). Germline CDR1 is LGHNA and CDR2 is YNFKEQ. Trimming shortened V by 3 bases and J by 4 bases, and 11 bases separated the two germline ends. The CDR3 extends over 14 amino acids. CDR3 protein: CASSHLASSDTQYF. The CDR3, as DNA: TGTGCCAGCAGCCACCTAGCGTCCTCAGATACGCAGTATTTT.

The rearrangement uses TRBV5-4 and TRBJ2-1; unclear D gene. Germline values: CDR1 SGHNT, CDR2 YYREEE (reference sequence). The CDR3 extends over 13 amino acids. V dropped 6 bases and J dropped 4 bases, with 11 bases sitting between them. The CDR3 region is CASMERRYNEQFF. In nucleotides, the CDR3 is TGTGCCAGCATGGAAAGGAGATACAATGAGCAGTTCTTC. The variable domain in full, completed from reference TRBV5-4 and TRBJ2-1, reads ETGVTQSPTHLIKTRGQQVTLRCSSQSGHNTVSWYQQALGQGPQFIFQYYREEENGRGNFPPRFSGLQFPNYSSELNVNALELDDSALYLCASMERRYNEQFFGPGTRLTVL.

The chain joins TRBV6-6 to TRBJ1-1, with 7 bases identical to TRBD1. CDR3 length: 16 amino acids. The ends lost 6 bases at V and 1 base at J; junction bases unmatched: 11. Germline CDR1 MNHNY, CDR2 SVGAGI (reference sequence). This CDR3 is CASRLVGGATNTEAFF. In DNA form, the CDR3 reads TGTGCCAGCAGGCTAGTAGGGGGCGCGACGAACACTGAAGCTTTCTTT.

The chain couples TRBV28 to TRBJ2-1; D is unclear. The CDR3 extends over 14 amino acids. The germline V gene encodes CDR1 MDHEN and CDR2 SYDVKM. V lost 5 bases and J 6 bases, leaving 14 bases between the germline ends. CDR3 nucleotides: TGTGCCAGCAGTGGAACAACCCCTGGCAATGAGCAGTTCTTC. Protein product: CASSGTTPGNEQFF.